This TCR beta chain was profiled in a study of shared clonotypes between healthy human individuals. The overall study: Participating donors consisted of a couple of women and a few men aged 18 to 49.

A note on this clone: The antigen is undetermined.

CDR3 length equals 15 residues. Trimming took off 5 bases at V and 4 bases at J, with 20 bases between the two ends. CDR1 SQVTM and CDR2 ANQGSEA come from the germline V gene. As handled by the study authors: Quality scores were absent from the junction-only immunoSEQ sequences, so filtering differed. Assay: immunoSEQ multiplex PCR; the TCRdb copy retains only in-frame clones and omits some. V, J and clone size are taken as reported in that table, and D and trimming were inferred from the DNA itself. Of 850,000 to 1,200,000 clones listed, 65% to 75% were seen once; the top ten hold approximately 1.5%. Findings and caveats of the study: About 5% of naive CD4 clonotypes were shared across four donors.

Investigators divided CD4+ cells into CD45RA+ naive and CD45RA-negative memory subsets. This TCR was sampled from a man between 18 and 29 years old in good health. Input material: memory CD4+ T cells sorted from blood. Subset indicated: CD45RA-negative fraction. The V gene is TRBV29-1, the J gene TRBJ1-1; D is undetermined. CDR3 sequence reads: CSVFSDVALGTEAFF. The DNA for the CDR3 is TGCAGCGTTTTCAGCGACGTAGCCTTGGGCACTGAAGCTTTCTTT.